This T cell receptor beta chain was documented in a study of CD8 T cells in Susac syndrome. Study in general: Within the sequenced group of Susac syndrome patients, about 6 showed active disease and about eight were in remission.

RNA totalling 0.5 to 1 ug underwent reverse transcription with random hexamers. TCRdb re-derived calls from the immunoSEQ multiplex PCR reads in MiXCR, one entry per CDR3 protein. The table shows about 140,000 distinct CDR3 sequences, with around 95% occurring only once. The CDR3 has 12 residues. The germline CDR1 and CDR2 sequences are SQVTM and ANQGSEA. Trimming took 6 bases from V and 4 from J, leaving 12 bases between them. The rearrangement uses TRBV29-1 and TRBJ1-2, with a tentative D call TRBD1 (6 bases). Sequences were obtained from CD4+ T cells from PBMCs. This clonotype was obtained from a human donor with Susac syndrome. CDR3: CSVADSFYGYTF. The CDR3 coding sequence is TGCAGCGTCGCGGACAGCTTCTATGGCTACACCTTC.